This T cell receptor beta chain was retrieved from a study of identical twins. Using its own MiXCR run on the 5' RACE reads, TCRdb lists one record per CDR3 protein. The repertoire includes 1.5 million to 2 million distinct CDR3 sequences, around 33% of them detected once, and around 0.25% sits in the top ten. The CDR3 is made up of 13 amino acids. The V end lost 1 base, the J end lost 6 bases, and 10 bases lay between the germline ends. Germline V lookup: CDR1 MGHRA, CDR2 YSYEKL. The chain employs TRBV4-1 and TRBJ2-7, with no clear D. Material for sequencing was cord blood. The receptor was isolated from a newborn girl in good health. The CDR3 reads CASSQVLGIEQYF. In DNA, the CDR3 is TGCGCCAGCAGCCAAGTTTTAGGGATCGAGCAGTACTTC.